These 12 T cell receptor beta chains were sequenced from one sample in a study of OX40 agonist ivuxolimab in advanced cancers. Sequencing was performed with immunoSEQ multiplex PCR; in TCRdb, only in-frame clones are kept and a portion is missing. Of about 22,000 clones in the sample, roughly 90% are singletons; the top ten hold 29%. The input for sequencing was CD4+ or CD8+ T cells sorted from blood, taken in a trial of the OX40 agonist ivuxolimab. The source is an adult with an advanced solid tumor such as melanoma, head and neck, liver or kidney cancer.

The chain joins TRBV7-9 to TRBJ2-2; D remains ambiguous. The germline CDR1 and CDR2 sequences are SEHNR and FQNEAQ (reference sequence). Trimming pared 4 bases from V and 5 bases from J, leaving 5 bases between. The length of the CDR3 is 12 residues. The CDR3 loop is CASSSRTGELFF. CDR3 DNA: TGTGCCAGCAGCTCTAGAACCGGGGAGCTGTTTTTT.

The chain links TRBV7-9 to TRBJ1-2, with a tentative D call TRBD1 (5 bases). CDR1 is SEHNR and CDR2 is FQNEAQ in the germline V gene (reference sequence). V lost 0 bases to trimming and J lost 6 bases, with 11 bases between them. The CDR3 contains 14 residues. This CDR3 reads CASSLAQTAHGYTF. CDR3 DNA sequence: TGTGCCAGCAGCTTAGCCCAGACAGCTCATGGCTACACCTTC.

The chain employs TRBV28 and TRBJ1-5; a possible D gene is TRBD1 (5 bases). Germline assignment: CDR1 MDHEN and CDR2 SYDVKM. The CDR3 length is 15 residues. Trimming removed 2 bases from V and 5 bases from J, with 13 bases in between. The CDR3 loop is CASSLDSHVYQPQHF. CDR3 bases: TGTGCCAGCAGTTTAGACAGTCACGTTTATCAGCCCCAGCATTTT.

The CDR3 region has the DNA TGCGCCAGCAGCCCATCGGGACTAAACACCATATATTTT. This translates into CASSPSGLNTIYF. The chain couples TRBV4-1 to TRBJ1-3; D is possibly TRBD1 (5 bases). Germline V lookup: CDR1 MGHRA, CDR2 YSYEKL. The CDR3 covers 13 residues. V was clipped by 4 bases and J by 6 bases, with 10 bases between them.

This chain links TRBV9 with TRBJ2-7; perhaps TRBD2 as D (7 bases). The CDR3 totals 14 residues. Trimming stripped 7 bases from V and 2 bases from J, with 16 bases between. Germline CDR1 SGDLS, CDR2 YYNGEE. CDR3 region: CASSGGLVAYEQYF. CDR3 DNA sequence: TGTGCCAGCTCCGGGGGGCTAGTGGCCTACGAGCAGTACTTC. Based on the CDR3 plus reference TRBV9 and TRBJ2-7, the full variable domain is DSGVTQTPKHLITATGQRVTLRCSPRSGDLSVYWYQQSLDQGLQFLIQYYNGEERAKGNILERFSAQQFPDLHSELNLSSLELGDSALYFCASSGGLVAYEQYFGPGTRLTVT.

The chain has TRBV20-1 and TRBJ1-2; D is uncertain. Deletions cut 1 base from V and 8 bases from J, with 8 bases between. Looked up from germline, CDR1 is DFQATT and CDR2 is SNEGSKA (reference sequence). The CDR3 is 11 residues long. The chain's CDR3 is CSARGGGGYTF. The CDR3 region has the DNA TGCAGTGCTAGAGGGGGAGGGGGCTACACCTTC.

V is TRBV7-9 and J is TRBJ2-3; no clear D gene. This CDR3 contains 15 residues. From germline, CDR1 is SEHNR and CDR2 FQNEAQ (reference sequence). The V and J ends lost 5 bases and 0 bases respectively, with 12 bases between them. CDR3 coding DNA: TGTGCCAGCAGCGCCTCGGCCCCTAGCACAGATACGCAGTATTTT. It yields the protein CASSASAPSTDTQYF.

V gene TRBV7-6 combines with J gene TRBJ2-7; TRBD1 agrees at 8 bases. Germline-derived CDR1 and CDR2 are SGHVS and FNYEAQ. The junction had 8 bases not matched to a gene; V was cut back by 4 bases and J by 3 bases. This CDR3 has 15 amino acids. CDR3 coding DNA: TGTGCCAGCAGCTCCCCTTCGACAGGGGACTACGAGCAGTACTTC. Translation: CASSSPSTGDYEQYF.

The rearrangement links TRBV19 to TRBJ2-7; either TRBD1 or TRBD2 may fit D (5 bases each). Trimming cost V 1 base and J 2 bases, with 9 bases left between them. Looked up from germline, CDR1 is LNHDA and CDR2 is SQIVND (reference sequence). The CDR3 consists of 14 residues. This chain's CDR3 is CASSIARGPYEQYF. CDR3 nucleotide sequence: TGTGCCAGTAGTATAGCCCGGGGCCCCTACGAGCAGTACTTC. Variable domain in full (rest from reference TRBV19 and TRBJ2-7): DGGITQSPKYLFRKEGQNVTLSCEQNLNHDAMYWYRQDPGQGLRLIYYSQIVNDFQKGDIAEGYSVSREKKESFPLTVTSAQKNPTAFYLCASSIARGPYEQYFGPGTRLTVT.

The V gene is TRBV30, the J gene TRBJ1-1; D unclear. Germline lookup yields CDR1 GTSNPN and CDR2 SVGIG (reference sequence). The CDR3 length is 14 residues. Trimming shortened V by 3 bases and J by 10 bases, and 21 bases separated the two germline ends. The CDR3: CAWSLGSWPERAFF. The CDR3 region has the DNA TGTGCCTGGAGCTTGGGGTCGTGGCCCGAACGAGCTTTCTTT.

The CDR3, as DNA: TGTGCCAGCAGCTACGGGGGAAATCAGCCCCAGCATTTT. Encoded protein: CASSYGGNQPQHF. V usage is TRBV5-6 and J usage is TRBJ1-5; the D gene is possibly TRBD1 (5 bases). The CDR3 extends over 13 amino acids. V was shortened by 3 bases and J by 4 bases, with 8 bases between the two germline ends. Germline CDR1 is SGHDT and CDR2 is YYEEEE.

The V and J genes are TRBV28 and TRBJ2-7; no clear D. V was trimmed by 6 bases and J by 7 bases, leaving 16 bases between them. CDR3 length: 13 residues. CDR1 is MDHEN and CDR2 is SYDVKM in the germline V gene. CDR3 loop: CASRNNIFWEQYF. The CDR3 DNA reads as TGTGCCAGCAGGAACAACATTTTCTGGGAGCAGTACTTC.